This entry lists 28 T cell receptor beta chains sequenced from one sample in a study of beta chain features in type 1 diabetes. Every bit of the isolated RNA underwent reverse transcription, so sequencing read expressed TCRB transcripts. Here immunoSEQ multiplex PCR was the method, and the copy in TCRdb shows in-frame clones only, minus some. The sample consists of 680,000 or so clones, about 16% of them appearing once. Sequenced material: naive CD4+ T cells from blood. The receptors derive from a man aged 18 to 29 in good health.

This clone showed up just a few times. The chain joins TRBV6-4 to TRBJ1-2; D gene uncertain. V lost 3 bases to trimming and J lost 6 bases, with 11 bases between them. Looked up from germline, CDR1 is MRHNA and CDR2 is SNTAGT. The CDR3 has 13 residues. CDR3 loop: CASSESGLDGYTF. The CDR3 DNA sequence: TGTGCCAGCAGTGAATCTGGACTAGATGGCTACACCTTC.

This clone was seen a single time. The CDR3 spells CASSLNRDHTQYF. DNA for the CDR3: TGTGCCAGCAGCTTAAACCGGGACCATACGCAGTATTTT. V usage is TRBV11-3 and J usage is TRBJ2-3; D may be TRBD1 or TRBD2 (5 bases each). In germline, CDR1 is SGHNT, CDR2 YENEEA. This CDR3 is built from 13 residues. V lost 2 bases and J 7 bases, leaving 10 bases between the germline ends. Supplemented by reference TRBV11-3 and TRBJ2-3, the full variable domain reads EAGVVQSPRYKIIEKKQPVAFWCNPISGHNTLYWYLQNLGQGPELLIRYENEEAVDDSQLPKDRFSAERLKGVDSTLKIQPAELGDSAVYLCASSLNRDHTQYFGPGTRLTVL.

The chain employs TRBV6-5 and TRBJ1-5, with TRBD1 matching 8 bases. Trimming cost V 2 bases and J 6 bases; bases outside gene matches: 6. Germline loops: CDR1 MNHEY, CDR2 SVGAGI. CDR3 size: 15 residues. CDR3 region: CASSYTGGIGQPQHF. The DNA for the CDR3 is TGTGCCAGCAGTTACACAGGGGGAATTGGTCAGCCCCAGCATTTT.

This clone was counted a few times. Other DNA variants within this sample encode the same CDR3. This rearrangement joins TRBV2 to TRBJ1-1; D gene unclear. The CDR3 runs to 12 residues. Trimming removed 4 bases from V and 1 base from J, with 4 bases in between. Germline CDR1 is SNHLY and CDR2 is FYNNEI. In DNA, the CDR3 is TGTGCCAGCAGTGGAGAGAACACTGAAGCTTTCTTT. Translation: CASSGENTEAFF.

V is TRBV27 and J is TRBJ2-4; D may be TRBD1 (6 bases). Trimming took off 2 bases at V and 9 bases at J, with 23 bases between the two ends. Germline assignment: CDR1 MNHEY and CDR2 SMNVEV (reference sequence). The CDR3 has 17 residues. The CDR3 DNA reads as TGTGCCAGCAGTTTAGTTACGCCGGACAGAACCTATAGCATTCAGTACTTC. Translating it yields CASSLVTPDRTYSIQYF.

This clone came up a few times. J is TRBJ1-1 and V is TRBV19; no reliable D call. Looked up from germline, CDR1 is LNHDA and CDR2 is SQIVND (reference sequence). The CDR3 loop spans 12 amino acids. V dropped 3 bases and J dropped 8 bases, with 10 bases sitting between them. Here the CDR3 DNA reads TGTGCCAGTAGTATCGCCCTTCGGGAAGCTTTCTTT. Residues: CASSIALREAFF. The complete variable domain, with remaining parts taken from reference TRBV19 and TRBJ1-1, reads DGGITQSPKYLFRKEGQNVTLSCEQNLNHDAMYWYRQDPGQGLRLIYYSQIVNDFQKGDIAEGYSVSREKKESFPLTVTSAQKNPTAFYLCASSIALREAFFGQGTRLTVV.

This clone was observed a handful of times. The V call is TRBV28, the J call TRBJ2-2; no firm D call. CDR1 is MDHEN and CDR2 is SYDVKM in the germline V gene. The CDR3 sequence is 14 residues long. V lost 6 bases and J 0 bases, leaving 8 bases between the germline ends. CDR3 residues: CASSYSANTGELFF. The CDR3 DNA is TGTGCCAGCAGCTACAGCGCGAACACCGGGGAGCTGTTTTTT.

This clone was detected only a few times. This sequence joins TRBV10-3 and TRBJ1-1; 9 bases are shared with TRBD1. Unmatched junction bases numbered 3, after V lost 7 bases and J lost 3 bases. The length of the CDR3 is 13 residues. Germline V gene data show CDR1 as ENHRY and CDR2 as SYGVKD. CDR3 region: CAITRQGDTEAFF. CDR3 DNA sequence: TGTGCCATCACTAGACAGGGGGACACTGAAGCTTTCTTT.

The table lists this clone with a few counts. V and J are TRBV5-4 and TRBJ2-3, with a tentative D call TRBD2 (6 bases). This CDR3 comprises 14 residues. Trimming removed 6 bases at V and 0 bases at J, with 11 bases between. The V gene's germline CDR1 is SGHNT and CDR2 YYREEE (reference sequence). Written as DNA, the CDR3 is TGTGCCAGCACCACGGGACTGAGCACAGATACGCAGTATTTT. It encodes CASTTGLSTDTQYF.

The chain couples TRBV18 to TRBJ2-7; no firm D call. V gave up 2 bases and J gave up 6 bases, with 8 bases separating them. In germline, CDR1 is KGHSH, CDR2 LQKENI. CDR3 length: 12 residues. CDR3 sequence reads: CASSPRYAEQYF. Written as DNA, the CDR3 is TGTGCCAGCTCACCAAGGTATGCCGAGCAGTACTTC.

This clone was observed a few times. V is TRBV4-1 and J is TRBJ2-2, with 7 bases matching TRBD1. Germline CDR1 reads MGHRA; CDR2 reads YSYEKL. The CDR3 contains 16 residues. V trimming: 6 bases; J trimming: 0 bases; junction bases outside the gene matches: 7. For the CDR3, the DNA is TGCGCCAGCAGTCGGTACAGGGGAACGAACACCGGGGAGCTGTTTTTT. It specifies CASSRYRGTNTGELFF.

This chain connects TRBV7-3 to TRBJ1-5; D is undetermined. CDR3 length equals 15 residues. With 0 bases removed from V and 6 bases from J, the gap between germline ends came to 12 bases. The germline CDR1 and CDR2 sequences are SGHTA and FQGTGA. In nucleotides, the CDR3 is TGTGCCAGCAGCTTAACGAGAGGGAACGGTCAGCCCCAGCATTTT. Translating it yields CASSLTRGNGQPQHF.

The chain couples TRBV15 to TRBJ2-1, with D tentatively TRBD2 (7 bases). Per the germline V gene, CDR1 is LNHNV and CDR2 is YYDKDF (reference sequence). The ends were cut back, 0 bases at V and 8 bases at J, with 11 bases in the middle. The CDR3 totals 14 residues. CDR3 sequence: CATSRDPGGDEQFF. The CDR3 DNA is TGTGCCACCAGCAGAGATCCGGGGGGCGATGAGCAGTTCTTC.

The V and J genes are TRBV19 and TRBJ2-4, with a weak D call TRBD1 (5 bases). Trimming cost V 6 bases and J 1 base, with 19 bases left between them. The length of the CDR3 is 17 residues. CDR1 and CDR2 from the germline V gene are LNHDA and SQIVND (reference sequence). The CDR3 DNA reads TGTGCCAGTAGCCTCACGGCAGGGCTTAGGGCCAAAAACATTCAGTACTTC. It translates to CASSLTAGLRAKNIQYF. The full variable domain, its missing parts supplied by reference TRBV19 and TRBJ2-4, is DGGITQSPKYLFRKEGQNVTLSCEQNLNHDAMYWYRQDPGQGLRLIYYSQIVNDFQKGDIAEGYSVSREKKESFPLTVTSAQKNPTAFYLCASSLTAGLRAKNIQYFGAGTRLSVL.

This clone was observed a handful of times. This chain joins TRBV6-6 and TRBJ1-2, with D unresolved. This CDR3 spans 10 amino acids. The germline V and J ends were trimmed by 2 bases and 9 bases, with 4 bases remaining between them. Germline CDR1 is MNHNY and CDR2 is SVGAGI (reference sequence). The DNA of the CDR3 is TGTGCCAGCAGTTACGACCGCTACACCTTC. Its translation: CASSYDRYTF.

This clone was seen a few times. J is TRBJ2-1 and V is TRBV2; weak D call: TRBD1 (6 bases). This CDR3 has 12 amino acids. The germline CDR1 and CDR2 sequences are SNHLY and FYNNEI. V lost 6 bases, J lost 8 bases, and 11 bases lay in between. CDR3 loop: CASSKQGYEQFF. The CDR3, as DNA: TGTGCCAGCAGCAAACAGGGATATGAGCAGTTCTTC.

This clone came up a few times. The CDR3 spells CASSDRHSGFYGYTF. The CDR3 nucleotides read TGTGCCAGCAGTGACCGACACAGCGGGTTCTATGGCTACACCTTC. V usage is TRBV25-1 and J usage is TRBJ1-2; the D is unclear. Trimming left V 3 bases short and J 4 bases short, with 15 bases between. The CDR3 covers 15 residues. Germline loops: CDR1 MGHDK, CDR2 SYGVNS.

The chain has TRBV10-3 and TRBJ2-1; 9 bases line up with TRBD1. Germline CDR1 is ENHRY and CDR2 is SYGVKD. Trimming removed 3 bases from V and 6 bases from J; junction bases left unmatched: 6. The CDR3 has 15 residues. The CDR3 DNA sequence: TGTGCCATCAGTGATAACAGGGGGCCCGTCAATGAGCAGTTCTTC. This encodes CAISDNRGPVNEQFF.

Only a few counts were recorded for this clone. The rearrangement links TRBV19 to TRBJ2-3; D is perhaps TRBD1 or TRBD2 (5 bases each). Germline CDR1 is LNHDA and CDR2 is SQIVND (reference sequence). The CDR3 contains 13 residues. V was clipped by 6 bases and J by 1 base, with 8 bases between them. The CDR3 DNA reads as TGTGCCAGTAGCGGGACGGGCACAGATACGCAGTATTTT. Encoded protein: CASSGTGTDTQYF.

This clone was counted only a few times. The V call is TRBV4-3, the J call TRBJ1-4; 7 nucleotides match TRBD1. The V and J ends lost 0 bases and 5 bases, in that order; junction bases with no gene match: 6. CDR3 length equals 16 residues. From germline, CDR1 is LGHNA and CDR2 YSLEER. The CDR3 DNA sequence: TGCGCCAGCAGCCAAGATATCGGGACAGCGAATGAAAAACTGTTTTTT. Translating gives CASSQDIGTANEKLFF.

This clone appeared a few times. This rearrangement joins TRBV29-1 to TRBJ2-3, with D possibly being TRBD1 (6 bases). CDR3 length: 14 residues. Germline V gene lookup returns CDR1 SQVTM and CDR2 ANQGSEA. V gave up 4 bases and J gave up 4 bases, with 15 bases separating them. CDR3 nucleotide sequence: TGCAGCGTTGTAAGGGGGTCAGGGGCAGATACGCAGTATTTT. Its protein is CSVVRGSGADTQYF.

This clone occurred a few times. The gene calls are TRBV7-3 and TRBJ1-1; D call uncertain. CDR3 size: 13 residues. CDR1 is SGHTA, CDR2 FQGTGA, per germline. Trimming shortened V by 2 bases and J by 5 bases, and 9 bases separated the two germline ends. CDR3 DNA sequence: TGTGCCAGCAGCTTAGAGCCGGAAACTGAAGCTTTCTTT. It translates to CASSLEPETEAFF. Full variable domain (outside the CDR3, taken from reference TRBV7-3 and TRBJ1-1): GAGVSQTPSNKVTEKGKYVELRCDPISGHTALYWYRQSLGQGPEFLIYFQGTGAADDSGLPNDRFFAVRPEGSVSTLKIQRTERGDSAVYLCASSLEPETEAFFGQGTRLTVV.

This clone was recorded a few times. Different DNA sequences within this sample yield the same CDR3. CDR3 coding DNA: TGCGCCAGCAGCTTGGAAGGGAACTATGGCTACACCTTC. Protein sequence: CASSLEGNYGYTF. V gene TRBV5-1 combines with J gene TRBJ1-2; D unclear. This CDR3 region has 13 residues. V was shortened by 0 bases and J by 2 bases, with 5 bases between the two germline ends. CDR1 is SGHRS and CDR2 is YFSETQ in the germline V gene.

This clone was seen more than once but under ten times. V gene TRBV9 combines with J gene TRBJ2-3, with 7 bases aligning to TRBD1. This CDR3 is 14 amino acids long. In germline, CDR1 is SGDLS, CDR2 YYNGEE. V trimming: 7 bases; J trimming: 4 bases; junction bases outside the gene matches: 9. The chain's CDR3 is CASGDSKRSDTQYF. As DNA, the CDR3 is TGTGCCAGCGGGGACAGTAAACGCTCAGATACGCAGTATTTT.

In this sample, this clone turned up a few times. The V and J genes are TRBV10-3 and TRBJ1-1, with unresolved D. Germline V gives CDR1 ENHRY, CDR2 SYGVKD. The germline V and J ends were trimmed by 6 bases and 0 bases, with 5 bases remaining between them. CDR3 length equals 12 residues. The chain's CDR3 is CAISQLNTEAFF. The CDR3 DNA is TGTGCCATCAGCCAGCTGAACACTGAAGCTTTCTTT.

The genes are TRBV2 and TRBJ1-5, with a tentative D call TRBD1 (5 bases). Germline CDR1 and CDR2: SNHLY and FYNNEI. The CDR3 length is 14 residues. V lost 6 bases and J lost 0, with 9 bases in between. CDR3 in amino acids: CASRGDSSNQPQHF. The CDR3, as DNA: TGTGCCAGCAGGGGTGACAGTAGCAATCAGCCCCAGCATTTT.

This clone was seen a few times. The rearrangement links TRBV19 to TRBJ2-2, with no clear D. Germline-derived CDR1 and CDR2 are LNHDA and SQIVND (reference sequence). The CDR3 length is 14 residues. Trimming took off 3 bases at V and 1 base at J, with 6 bases between the two ends. The CDR3 nucleotides read TGTGCCAGTAGTATTCTGCAGAACACCGGGGAGCTGTTTTTT. Its protein is CASSILQNTGELFF. Supplemented by reference TRBV19 and TRBJ2-2, the full variable domain reads DGGITQSPKYLFRKEGQNVTLSCEQNLNHDAMYWYRQDPGQGLRLIYYSQIVNDFQKGDIAEGYSVSREKKESFPLTVTSAQKNPTAFYLCASSILQNTGELFFGEGSRLTVL.

The V gene is TRBV4-1, the J gene TRBJ2-6; no definite D call. V was shortened by 1 base and J by 2 bases, with 9 bases between the two germline ends. The germline gives CDR1 MGHRA, CDR2 YSYEKL. The CDR3 length is 16 residues. The CDR3 reads CASSQGIAPGANVLTF. The CDR3 nucleotides read TGCGCCAGCAGCCAAGGAATCGCTCCTGGGGCCAACGTCCTGACTTTC.